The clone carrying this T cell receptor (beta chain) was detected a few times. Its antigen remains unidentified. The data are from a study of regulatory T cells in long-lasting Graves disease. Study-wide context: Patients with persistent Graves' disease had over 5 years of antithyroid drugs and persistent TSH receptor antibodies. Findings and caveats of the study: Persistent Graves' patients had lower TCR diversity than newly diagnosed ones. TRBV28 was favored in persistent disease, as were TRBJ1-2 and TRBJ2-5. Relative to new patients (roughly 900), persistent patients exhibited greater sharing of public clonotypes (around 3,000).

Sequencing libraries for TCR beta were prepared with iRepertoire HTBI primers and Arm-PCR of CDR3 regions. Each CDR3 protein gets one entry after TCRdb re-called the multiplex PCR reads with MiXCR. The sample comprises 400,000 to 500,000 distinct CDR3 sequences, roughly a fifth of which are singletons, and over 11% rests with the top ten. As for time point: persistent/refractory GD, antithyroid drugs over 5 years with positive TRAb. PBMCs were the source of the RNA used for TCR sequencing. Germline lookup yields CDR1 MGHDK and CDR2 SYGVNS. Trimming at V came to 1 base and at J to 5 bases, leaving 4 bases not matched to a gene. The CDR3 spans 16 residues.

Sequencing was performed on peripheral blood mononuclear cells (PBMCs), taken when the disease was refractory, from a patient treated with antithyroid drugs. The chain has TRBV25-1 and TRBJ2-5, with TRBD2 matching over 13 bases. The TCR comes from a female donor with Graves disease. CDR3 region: CASSESTSGRYETQYF. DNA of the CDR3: TGTGCCAGCAGTGAATCGACTAGCGGGAGGTATGAGACCCAGTACTTC. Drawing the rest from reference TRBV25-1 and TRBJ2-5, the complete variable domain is EADIYQTPRYLVIGTGKKITLECSQTMGHDKMYWYQQDPGMELHLIHYSYGVNSTEKGDLSSESTVSRIRTEHFPLTLESARPSHTSQYLCASSESTSGRYETQYFGPGTRLLVL.